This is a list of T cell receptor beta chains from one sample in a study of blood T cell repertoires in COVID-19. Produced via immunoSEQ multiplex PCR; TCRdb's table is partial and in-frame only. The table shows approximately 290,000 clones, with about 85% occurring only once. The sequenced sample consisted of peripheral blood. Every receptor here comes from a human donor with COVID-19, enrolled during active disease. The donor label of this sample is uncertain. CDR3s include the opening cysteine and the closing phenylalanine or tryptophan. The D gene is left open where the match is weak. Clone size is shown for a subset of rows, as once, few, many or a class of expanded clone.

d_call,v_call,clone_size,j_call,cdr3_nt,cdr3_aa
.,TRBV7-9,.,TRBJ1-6,TGTGCCAGCAGCTTAGAGCCTTTCCTAGCGGACACCAAGGTACCCCTCCACTTT,CASSLEPFLADTKVPLHF
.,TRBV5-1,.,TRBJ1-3,TGCGCCAGCAGCTTGGGGGACTATAACGGAAACACCATATATTTT,CASSLGDYNGNTIYF
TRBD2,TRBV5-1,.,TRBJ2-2,TGCGCCAGCAGCTTGGCATCGGGCGGGAGTGTCGGGGAGCTGTTTTTT,CASSLASGGSVGELFF
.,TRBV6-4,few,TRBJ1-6,TGTGCCAGCAGCGTAGACATTCATAATTCACCCCTCCACTTT,CASSVDIHNSPLHF
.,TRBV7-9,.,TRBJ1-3,TGTGCCAGCAGCGCCTGGGACGGGAGCTCTGGAAACACCATATATTTT,CASSAWDGSSGNTIYF
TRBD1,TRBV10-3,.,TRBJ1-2,TGTGCCATCAGTGAGCAAGGGGGCCTGAATGGCTACACCTTC,CAISEQGGLNGYTF
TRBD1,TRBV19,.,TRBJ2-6,TGTGCCAGTAGACCGACAGGGGACTCTGGGGCCAACGTCCTGACTTTC,CASRPTGDSGANVLTF
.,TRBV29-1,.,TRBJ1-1,TGCAGCGCCCTCGTGAACACTGAAGCTTTCTTT,CSALVNTEAFF
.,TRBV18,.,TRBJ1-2,TGTGCCAGCTCACCAGAGGCGTATGGCTACACCTTC,CASSPEAYGYTF
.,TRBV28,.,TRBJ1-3,TGTGCCAGCAGTACGGACAGAGAAGATGGAAACACCATATATTTT,CASSTDREDGNTIYF
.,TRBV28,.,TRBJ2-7,TGTGCCAGCATGACGGGTTTCTACGAGCAGTACTTC,CASMTGFYEQYF
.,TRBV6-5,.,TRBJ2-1,TGTGCCAGCAGTTACTCCGGGGGGCGCGTTTATGAGCAGTTCTTC,CASSYSGGRVYEQFF
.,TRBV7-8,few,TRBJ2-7,TGTGCCAGCAGGCCTAGACAGGAGAACGAGCAGTACTTC,CASRPRQENEQYF
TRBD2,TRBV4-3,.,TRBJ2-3,TGCGCCAGCAGTTACAGCGGGGGGTACACAGATACGCAGTATTTT,CASSYSGGYTDTQYF
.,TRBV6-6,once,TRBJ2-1,TGTGCCAGCAGTCAAGTAAGTCAGGGCACTGAGCAGTTCTTC,CASSQVSQGTEQFF
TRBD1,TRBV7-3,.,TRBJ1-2,TGTGCCAGCAGCTTAGCGGACACAGGGGTCTATGGCTACACCTTC,CASSLADTGVYGYTF
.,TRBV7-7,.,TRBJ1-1,TGTGCTAGCAGCCTAACAGAGAACACTGAAGCTTTCTTT,CASSLTENTEAFF
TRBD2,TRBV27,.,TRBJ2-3,TGTGCCAGCATCCGAGCGGGAGGGCTAACAGATACGCAGTATTTT,CASIRAGGLTDTQYF
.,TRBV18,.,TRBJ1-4,TGTGCCAGCTCACCAGAGCAGGAGGGGTCAGGAACTAATGAAAAACTGTTTTTT,CASSPEQEGSGTNEKLFF
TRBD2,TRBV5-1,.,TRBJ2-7,TGCGCCAGCAGCCTGGCTAGCGGCTACGAGCAGTACTTC,CASSLASGYEQYF
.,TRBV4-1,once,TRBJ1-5,TGCGCCAGCAGCGAAGTCCATTGGGGGCGGAATCAGCCCCAGCATTTT,CASSEVHWGRNQPQHF
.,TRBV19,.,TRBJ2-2,TGTGCCAGTAGGGCAGGTGGCACCGGGGAGCTGTTTTTT,CASRAGGTGELFF
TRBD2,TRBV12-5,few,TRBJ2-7,TGTGCTAGTGGTTTGGGACTAGCGGGAGTACACGAGCAGTACTTC,CASGLGLAGVHEQYF
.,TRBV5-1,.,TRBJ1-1,TGCGCCAGCAGCTTGGACAGTCTGAACACTGAAGCTTTCTTT,CASSLDSLNTEAFF
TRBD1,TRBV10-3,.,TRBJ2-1,TGTGCCACCGCAACGCGGGACAGGGGGACGGATGAGCAGTTCTTC,CATATRDRGTDEQFF
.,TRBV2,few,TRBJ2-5,TGTGCCAGCGCGAGGGAGCGGGCCCAAGAGACCCAGTACTTC,CASARERAQETQYF
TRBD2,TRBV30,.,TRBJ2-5,TGTGCCTGGACTAGCGGGAGGGGCACCCAAGAGACCCAGTACTTC,CAWTSGRGTQETQYF
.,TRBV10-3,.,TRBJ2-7,TGTGCCATCAGGTCACAGGGGGGGGTGGTCTACGAGCAGTACTTC,CAIRSQGGVVYEQYF
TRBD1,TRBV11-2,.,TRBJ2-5,TGTGCCAGCAGCTTTGCCCTTTCGACAGGGGAGACCCAGTACTTC,CASSFALSTGETQYF
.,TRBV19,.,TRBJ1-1,TGTGCCAGTAGTATATTATTGGAGCTGGGTGAAGCTTTCTTT,CASSILLELGEAFF
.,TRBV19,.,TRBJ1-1,TGTGCCAGTAGGGAGGGGCTTGAAGCTTTCTTT,CASREGLEAFF
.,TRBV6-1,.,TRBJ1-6,TGTGCCAGCAGTGAACTGGGAGGGGGAGGGTCACCCCTCCACTTT,CASSELGGGGSPLHF
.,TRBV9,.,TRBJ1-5,TGTGCCAGCAGCGTAGCTGGTTGGGCGATACAGCCCCAGCATTTT,CASSVAGWAIQPQHF
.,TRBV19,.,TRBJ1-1,TGTGCCAGTAGTCACAGGGCGGAAAACACTGAAGCTTTCTTT,CASSHRAENTEAFF
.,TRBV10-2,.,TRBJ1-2,TGCGCCAGCAGTGATCCGGCGGACAGCCTTAACTATGGCTACACCTTC,CASSDPADSLNYGYTF
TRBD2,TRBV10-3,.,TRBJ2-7,TGTGCCATCAGTGACGACCGGGGGGCCTACGAGCAGTACTTC,CAISDDRGAYEQYF
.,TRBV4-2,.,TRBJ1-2,TGTGCCAGCAGCCAAGATGGCAGGGCGTTGGATGGCTACACCTTC,CASSQDGRALDGYTF